Below, one T cell receptor (beta chain) is given with its context. The target antigen is unknown. The PCR made use of 60 Vbeta and 13 Jbeta primers. TCRdb's copy holds only in-frame clones and misses some; the assay was immunoSEQ multiplex PCR. Its table records approximately 130,000 clones. The CDR3 contains 17 residues. CDR1 is MGHRA, CDR2 YSYEKL, per germline. V lost 2 bases and J lost 3; bases outside the gene matches: 12. This record comes from a study of cytomegalovirus exposure and HLA in healthy donors. Regarding the study as a whole: For TCR beta chains, V- and J-gene trimming was later linked to a missense DCLRE1C variant. Follow-up analysis found HLA locus-dependent TCR association rates, highest for DRB1 and lowest for HLA-C. According to an earlier analysis, most TCR beta V segments yielded productive rearrangements about 87% or about 30% of the time. In vitro data verified three CMV-associated chains as specific for CMV antigens.

Material for sequencing was PBMCs. The clonotype comes from a woman aged 55-69 years in good health and CMV-seronegative. V usage is TRBV4-1 and J usage is TRBJ2-7; TRBD1 matches 8 bases. The DNA for the CDR3 is TGCGCCAGCAGCCAACTCGTCGGTCAGGGGGCCTTCTACGAGCAGTACTTC. It translates to CASSQLVGQGAFYEQYF.